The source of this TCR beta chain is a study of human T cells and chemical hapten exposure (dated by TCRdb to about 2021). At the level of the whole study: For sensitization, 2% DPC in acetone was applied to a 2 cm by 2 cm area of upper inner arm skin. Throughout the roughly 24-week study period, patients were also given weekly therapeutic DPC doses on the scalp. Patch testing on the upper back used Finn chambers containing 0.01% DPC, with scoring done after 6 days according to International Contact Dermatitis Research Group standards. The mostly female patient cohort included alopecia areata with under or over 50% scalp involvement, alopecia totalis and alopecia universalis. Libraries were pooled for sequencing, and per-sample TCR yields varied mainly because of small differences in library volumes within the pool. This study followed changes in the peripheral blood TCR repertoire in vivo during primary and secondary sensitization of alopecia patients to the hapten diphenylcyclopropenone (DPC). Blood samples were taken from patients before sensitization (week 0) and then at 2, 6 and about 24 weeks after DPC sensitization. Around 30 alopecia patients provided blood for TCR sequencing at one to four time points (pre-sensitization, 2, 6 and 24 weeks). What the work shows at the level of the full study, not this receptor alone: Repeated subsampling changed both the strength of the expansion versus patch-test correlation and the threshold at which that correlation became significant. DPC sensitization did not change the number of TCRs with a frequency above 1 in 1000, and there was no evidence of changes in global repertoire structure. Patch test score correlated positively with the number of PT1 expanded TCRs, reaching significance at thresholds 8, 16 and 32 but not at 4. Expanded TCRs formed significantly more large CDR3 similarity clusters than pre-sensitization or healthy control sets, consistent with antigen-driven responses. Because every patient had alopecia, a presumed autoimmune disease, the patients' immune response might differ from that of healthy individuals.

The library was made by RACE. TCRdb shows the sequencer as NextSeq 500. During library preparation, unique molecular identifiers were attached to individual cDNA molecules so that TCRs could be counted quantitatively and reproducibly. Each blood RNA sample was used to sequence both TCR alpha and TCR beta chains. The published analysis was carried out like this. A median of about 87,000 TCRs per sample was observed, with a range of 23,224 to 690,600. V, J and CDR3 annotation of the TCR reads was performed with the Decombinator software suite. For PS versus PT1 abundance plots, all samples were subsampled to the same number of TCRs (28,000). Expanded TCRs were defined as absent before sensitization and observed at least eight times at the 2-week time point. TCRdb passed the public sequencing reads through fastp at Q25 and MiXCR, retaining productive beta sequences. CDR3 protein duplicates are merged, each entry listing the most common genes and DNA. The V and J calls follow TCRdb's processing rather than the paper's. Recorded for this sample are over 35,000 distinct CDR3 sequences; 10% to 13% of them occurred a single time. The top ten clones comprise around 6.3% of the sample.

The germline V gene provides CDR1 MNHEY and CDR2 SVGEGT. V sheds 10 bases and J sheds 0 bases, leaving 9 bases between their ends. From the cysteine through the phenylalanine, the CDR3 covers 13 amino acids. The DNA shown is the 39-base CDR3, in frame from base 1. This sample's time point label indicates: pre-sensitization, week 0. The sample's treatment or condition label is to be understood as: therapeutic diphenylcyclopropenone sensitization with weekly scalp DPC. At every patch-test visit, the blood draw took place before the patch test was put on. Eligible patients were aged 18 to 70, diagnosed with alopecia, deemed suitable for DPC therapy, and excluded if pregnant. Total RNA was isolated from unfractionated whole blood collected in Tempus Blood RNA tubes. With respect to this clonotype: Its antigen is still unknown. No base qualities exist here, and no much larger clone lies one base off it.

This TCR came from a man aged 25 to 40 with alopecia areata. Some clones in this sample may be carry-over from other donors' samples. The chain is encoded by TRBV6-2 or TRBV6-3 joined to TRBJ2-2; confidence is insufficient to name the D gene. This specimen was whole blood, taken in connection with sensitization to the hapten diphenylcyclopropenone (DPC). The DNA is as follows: TGTGCCATCACTCGATCGAACACCGGGGAGCTGTTTTTT. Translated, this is CAITRSNTGELFF.